The next 14 T cell receptor beta chains were all read from a single sample in a study of cytomegalovirus exposure and HLA in healthy donors (dated by TCRdb to the late 2010s). The receptor library was made with the immunoSEQ multiplex PCR assay. For the multiplex PCR, a mixture combining 60 forward primers for TCR Vbeta segments and 13 reverse primers for TCR Jbeta segments was used. Not all clones reach the TCRdb copy of this immuneACCESS table, which keeps in-frame sequences only. Checked studies attribute under half of the gap to unresolved V genes and leave the rest unexplained. This sample gives about 150,000 clones in total; more than 75% of them show up just once. 13% of the sample lies in the top ten. Sequencing was done on a sample of PBMCs. These receptors all stem from a man aged 30 to 39 in good health and CMV-seropositive.

The chain carries TRBV18 and TRBJ2-1; 9 bases are shared with TRBD2. V lost 1 base to trimming and J lost 3 bases; unmatched junction nucleotides: 4. Germline loops: CDR1 KGHSH, CDR2 LQKENI. The CDR3 extends over 16 amino acids. This chain's CDR3 is CASSPRSSGIYNEQFF. CDR3 in DNA: TGTGCCAGCTCACCACGGTCTAGCGGGATCTACAATGAGCAGTTCTTC.

The chain is built from TRBV9 and TRBJ1-3; TRBD1 matches 10 bases. Germline loops: CDR1 SGDLS, CDR2 YYNGEE. The CDR3 consists of 15 residues. Trimming cost V 4 bases and J 3 bases; bases outside gene matches: 4. The CDR3 reads CASSPRTGGGNTIYF. CDR3 bases: TGTGCCAGCAGCCCCCGGACAGGGGGTGGAAACACCATATATTTT. Based on the CDR3 plus reference TRBV9 and TRBJ1-3, the full variable domain is DSGVTQTPKHLITATGQRVTLRCSPRSGDLSVYWYQQSLDQGLQFLIQYYNGEERAKGNILERFSAQQFPDLHSELNLSSLELGDSALYFCASSPRTGGGNTIYFGEGSWLTVV.

This chain uses TRBV27 with TRBJ1-5; a weak D match, TRBD1 (6 bases). The V gene lost 5 bases and the J gene lost 4 bases, with 18 bases spanning the gap. Germline CDR1 is MNHEY and CDR2 is SMNVEV (reference sequence). This CDR3 spans 16 amino acids. CDR3 protein: CASSVGAELGNQPQHF. CDR3 nucleotides: TGTGCCAGCAGTGTGGGGGCGGAGTTGGGAAATCAGCCCCAGCATTTT.

In its sample, this clone was seen a few times. The rearrangement joins TRBV4-2 to TRBJ2-7; weak D call: TRBD2 (5 bases). Trimming took off 0 bases at V and 7 bases at J, with 10 bases between the two ends. Germline V lookup: CDR1 LGHNA, CDR2 YNFKEQ. The CDR3 is 13 amino acids. CDR3 region: CASSQDWRQEQYF. CDR3 bases: TGTGCCAGCAGCCAAGATTGGAGGCAAGAGCAGTACTTC.

CDR3: CASSFREGTDTQYF. The DNA for the CDR3 is TGTGCCAGCAGCTTTCGGGAGGGCACAGATACGCAGTATTTT. The rearrangement uses TRBV5-6 and TRBJ2-3; 7 nucleotides align to TRBD2. Germline-derived CDR1 and CDR2 are SGHDT and YYEEEE. Trimming removed 2 bases from V and 1 base from J; junction bases left unmatched: 1. CDR3 length: 14 amino acids.

This clone was counted a few times. V usage is TRBV5-4 and J usage is TRBJ1-3, with 8 bases matching TRBD1. Germline values: CDR1 SGHNT, CDR2 YYREEE (reference sequence). The CDR3 is made up of 14 amino acids. The ends lost 4 bases at V and 3 bases at J; junction bases unmatched: 3. Here the CDR3 reads CASSAQGGGNTIYF. In nucleotides, the CDR3 is TGTGCCAGCAGCGCACAGGGGGGTGGAAACACCATATATTTT.

The rearrangement links TRBV7-2 to TRBJ1-1; tentatively, D is TRBD1 (5 bases). The germline V gene has CDR1 SGHTA and CDR2 FQGNSA. Deletions cut 4 bases from V and 11 bases from J, with 11 bases between. The CDR3 is 11 amino acids. CDR3 in amino acids: CASSSWGAAFF. The CDR3 DNA reads as TGTGCCAGCAGCTCGTGGGGCGCGGCTTTCTTT.

V usage is TRBV10-3 and J usage is TRBJ1-1, with 8 bases aligning to TRBD1. V shed 4 bases and J 3 bases; nucleotides not matched to a gene: 7. Germline V gene lookup returns CDR1 ENHRY and CDR2 SYGVKD. The length of the CDR3 is 15 residues. The CDR3 reads CAISVGHRGDTEAFF. The CDR3 DNA reads as TGTGCCATCAGTGTGGGGCACAGGGGGGACACTGAAGCTTTCTTT.

The rearrangement links TRBV15 to TRBJ2-1; 9 bases line up with TRBD2. The germline gives CDR1 LNHNV, CDR2 YYDKDF (reference sequence). J gave up 8 bases and V 5 bases, and 13 bases lay outside the gene matches. The CDR3 has 16 amino acids. CDR3 nucleotide sequence: TGTGCCACCAGCTCTCGAATAGCGGGAGTAGAGGATGAGCAGTTCTTC. Translating gives CATSSRIAGVEDEQFF.

The rearrangement uses TRBV25-1 and TRBJ2-3; 9 positions match TRBD2. Germline loops: CDR1 MGHDK, CDR2 SYGVNS. This CDR3 has 16 amino acids. Trimming removed 11 bases from V and 7 bases from J; junction bases left unmatched: 19. The CDR3 sequence: CACQAGGGGRAYTQYF. Here the CDR3 DNA reads TGTGCCTGTCAGGCCGGGGGGGGCGGGAGGGCGTATACGCAGTATTTT.

This clone was detected only a few times. This chain joins TRBV7-2 and TRBJ2-3, with 8 nucleotides matching TRBD2. This CDR3 is 16 amino acids long. The J segment lost 1 base and the V segment lost 6 bases, leaving 9 bases of the junction unmatched. The germline V gene has CDR1 SGHTA and CDR2 FQGNSA. CDR3 in DNA: TGTGCCAGCAGACACGGGGGGGGCGGAGGCACAGATACGCAGTATTTT. This sequence encodes CASRHGGGGGTDTQYF.

In its sample, this clone was seen a few times. The V call is TRBV7-3, the J call TRBJ2-5; the D gene is possibly TRBD2 (5 bases). CDR1 and CDR2 from the germline V gene are SGHTA and FQGTGA. Trimming took off 1 base at V and 4 bases at J, with 7 bases between the two ends. This CDR3 spans 13 amino acids. The DNA of the CDR3 is TGTGCCAGCAGCTTAATTGCGGGAGAGACCCAGTACTTC. This sequence encodes CASSLIAGETQYF.

The J gene is TRBJ2-4, the V gene TRBV28; possible D gene TRBD1, 5 bases. This CDR3 has 15 amino acids. Trimming removed 5 bases at V and 1 base at J, with 12 bases between. In germline, CDR1 is MDHEN, CDR2 SYDVKM. CDR3 region: CASSRRGNAKNIQYF. In DNA, the CDR3 is TGTGCCAGCAGTCGTAGGGGAAACGCCAAAAACATTCAGTACTTC.

This rearrangement joins TRBV9 to TRBJ2-5; 7 bases match TRBD1. Germline V lookup: CDR1 SGDLS, CDR2 YYNGEE. V was pared by 4 bases and J by 1 base, with 4 bases of the junction left unmatched. The CDR3 runs to 14 residues. CDR3: CASSQGTVQETQYF. Here the CDR3 DNA reads TGTGCCAGCAGCCAGGGGACAGTCCAAGAGACCCAGTACTTC.